The clone carrying this T cell receptor beta chain has ten or more counts. Germline lookup yields CDR1 SQVTM and CDR2 ANQGSEA. The germline V and J ends were trimmed by 3 bases and 7 bases, with 12 bases remaining between them. The CDR3 has 12 amino acids. These data belong to a study of T-cell memory formation after mild COVID-19. TCRdb fed the 5' RACE reads into MiXCR, producing one record per CDR3 protein. The sample consists of 290,000 or so distinct CDR3 sequences, roughly 21% of them appearing once. The sequence came from a man between 18 and 29 years old who had mild COVID-19 (a few samples of this study predate the infection). Cell type and time point are not known. This chain joins TRBV29-1 and TRBJ1-2; no reliable D call. The sequencing sample was made of PBMCs or a T cell subset sorted from them (not recorded which). CDR3: CSVDDGMGGYTF. Written as DNA, the CDR3 is TGCAGCGTTGACGACGGAATGGGTGGCTACACCTTC.